The 10 T cell receptor beta chains in this list originate from one sample, sequenced in a study of shared clonotypes between healthy human individuals. Terminally differentiated effector memory CD45RA+ cells were excluded from the naive CD8 cells, which were CD45RO-negative and positively selected for CCR7. Some clones are missing from TCRdb's copy, which holds only in-frame ones; the method was immunoSEQ multiplex PCR. This repertoire shows approximately 1.9 million clones, over 85% found once; its top ten account for 1.5% to 2%. The sequenced sample was naive CD8+ T cells from PBMCs. These receptor sequences come from a man aged 18 to 30 in good health. Some clones in this sample may be carry-over from other donors' samples.

This chain uses TRBV19 with TRBJ2-7; possible D gene TRBD1, 5 bases. Germline CDR1 and CDR2: LNHDA and SQIVND (reference sequence). The CDR3 totals 12 residues. V shed 10 bases and J shed 3 bases, with 13 bases lying between them. The CDR3 sequence is CATQDPDYEQYF. The CDR3 nucleotides are TGTGCCACACAGGACCCAGACTACGAGCAGTACTTC.

V usage is TRBV19 and J usage is TRBJ1-5, with D perhaps TRBD1 (6 bases). The CDR3 contains 14 residues. In germline, CDR1 is LNHDA, CDR2 SQIVND (reference sequence). The V end was cut by 4 bases, the J end by 9 bases, with 16 bases between. CDR3 amino acids: CASSTPGEFRPQHF. The CDR3 DNA is TGTGCCAGTAGTACCCCAGGGGAATTTAGGCCCCAGCATTTT.

This clone came up once. The rearrangement uses TRBV9 and TRBJ1-4, with 11 nucleotides matching TRBD1. Germline lookup yields CDR1 SGDLS and CDR2 YYNGEE. The CDR3 contains 17 residues. Trimming at V came to 5 bases and at J to 0 bases, leaving 6 bases not matched to a gene. The DNA of the CDR3 is TGTGCCAGCAGTCGGGACAGGGGGTTGGCAACTAATGAAAAACTGTTTTTT. Translated, it gives CASSRDRGLATNEKLFF. The complete variable domain, with remaining parts taken from reference TRBV9 and TRBJ1-4, reads DSGVTQTPKHLITATGQRVTLRCSPRSGDLSVYWYQQSLDQGLQFLIQYYNGEERAKGNILERFSAQQFPDLHSELNLSSLELGDSALYFCASSRDRGLATNEKLFFGSGTQLSVL.

This sequence joins TRBV6-5 and TRBJ2-3; possible D gene TRBD1, 5 bases. Germline V lookup: CDR1 MNHEY, CDR2 SVGAGI. V was clipped by 2 bases and J by 5 bases, with 17 bases between them. The CDR3 runs 16 residues. Here the CDR3 reads CASSYKWGSRVDTQYF. In nucleotides, the CDR3 is TGTGCCAGCAGTTACAAGTGGGGCTCCCGGGTAGATACGCAGTATTTT.

A remark on this clone: Additional DNA sequences in this sample encode the identical CDR3. The chain couples TRBV7-9 to TRBJ2-6; no firm D call. The V end was cut by 0 bases, the J end by 0 bases, with 3 bases between. Looked up from germline, CDR1 is SEHNR and CDR2 is FQNEAQ (reference sequence). This CDR3 has 15 residues. The CDR3 protein is CASSLAGSGANVLTF. The CDR3 DNA is TGTGCCAGCAGCTTAGCGGGCTCTGGGGCCAACGTCCTGACTTTC.

This sequence joins TRBV30 and TRBJ2-7; D might be TRBD2 (5 bases). CDR3 length: 15 residues. Per the germline V gene, CDR1 is GTSNPN and CDR2 is SVGIG (reference sequence). V was trimmed by 0 bases and J by 0 bases, leaving 12 bases between them. The chain's CDR3 is CAWSVRGAVSYEQYF. The CDR3 region has the DNA TGTGCCTGGAGTGTACGGGGAGCGGTCTCCTACGAGCAGTACTTC.

This chain uses TRBV5-6 with TRBJ2-3; no clear D. Looked up from germline, CDR1 is SGHDT and CDR2 is YYEEEE. The CDR3 runs 15 residues. V lost 0 bases to trimming and J lost 0 bases, with 8 bases between them. CDR3 coding DNA: TGTGCCAGCAGCTTGGACCAGCTAAGCACAGATACGCAGTATTTT. As protein: CASSLDQLSTDTQYF.

The chain couples TRBV11-2 to TRBJ2-7; TRBD2 agrees at 8 bases. CDR3 size: 17 residues. In germline, CDR1 is SGHAT, CDR2 FQNNGV. V gave up 5 bases and J gave up 6 bases; unmatched junction bases: 18. CDR3 bases: TGTGCCAGCAGCGACCGGGAGAAGGTAGCGGGATGGTCCGAGCAGTACTTC. This translates into CASSDREKVAGWSEQYF.

The chain carries TRBV4-2 and TRBJ2-7; D possibly uses TRBD1 or TRBD2 (6 bases each). V shed 4 bases and J shed 3 bases, with 13 bases lying between them. The CDR3 is 14 residues long. The V gene's germline CDR1 is LGHNA and CDR2 YNFKEQ. DNA for the CDR3: TGTGCCAGCAGCCCGGAGGGGGAAGGCTACGAGCAGTACTTC. It translates to CASSPEGEGYEQYF.

The chain uses TRBV19 and TRBJ2-1; D ambiguous. Germline V lookup: CDR1 LNHDA, CDR2 SQIVND (reference sequence). Trimming removed 0 bases at V and 1 base at J, with 10 bases between. The CDR3 loop spans 16 amino acids. The CDR3 region is CASSIDGFYSYNEQFF. Here the CDR3 DNA reads TGTGCCAGTAGTATAGATGGGTTCTATTCCTACAATGAGCAGTTCTTC.